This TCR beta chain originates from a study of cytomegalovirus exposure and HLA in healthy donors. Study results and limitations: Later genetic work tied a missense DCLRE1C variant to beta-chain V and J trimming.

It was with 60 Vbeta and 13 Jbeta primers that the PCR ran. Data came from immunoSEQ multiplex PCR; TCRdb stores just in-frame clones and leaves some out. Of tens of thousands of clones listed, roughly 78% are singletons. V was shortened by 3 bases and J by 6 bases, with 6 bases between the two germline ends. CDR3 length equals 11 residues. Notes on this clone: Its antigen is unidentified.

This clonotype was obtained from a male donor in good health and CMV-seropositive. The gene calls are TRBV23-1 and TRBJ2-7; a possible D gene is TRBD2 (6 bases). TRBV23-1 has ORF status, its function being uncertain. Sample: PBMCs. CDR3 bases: TGCGCCAGCAGTCAGGGAGGCGAGCAGTACTTC. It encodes CASSQGGEQYF.